The clone carrying this TCR beta chain was counted between two and nine times. Its target is unknown. The source of the sample is a study of T-cell memory formation after mild COVID-19. TCRdb analysed the 5' RACE reads with MiXCR anew, one entry per CDR3 protein. The sample has about 390,000 distinct CDR3 sequences, approximately 15% seen once. Study results and caveats: Still unconfirmed is whether the second-wave clones peaking on day 37 recognized SARS-CoV-2. Researchers found some responding clones in pre-infection memory, a sign that cross-reactive memory joined.

This CDR3 contains 14 residues. V was clipped by 2 bases and J by 2 bases, with 8 bases between them. The J gene is TRBJ2-3, the V gene TRBV23-1; no clear D. TRBV23-1 is marked as an open reading frame, function uncertain. The sequencing input was PBMCs or a T cell subset sorted from them (not recorded which). This TCR was sampled from a man between 18 and 35 years old who had mild COVID-19 (a few samples of this study predate the infection). Cell type and time point are not known. CDR3 in amino acids: CASSQEANTDTQYF. In DNA, the CDR3 is TGCGCCAGCAGTCAAGAAGCTAACACAGATACGCAGTATTTT.